The sequence of this T cell receptor (beta chain) was determined in a study of shared clonotypes between healthy human individuals. Findings and caveats of the study: Researchers sampled blood only, noting tissue repertoires likely differ. Sharing across four donors was seen in 4.5% to 6.5% of naive CD4 clonotypes. Estimated richness values were generally larger in naive subsets than in memory subsets. Rarefaction showed that sequencing of sorted subsets was incomplete (despite large depth).

Germline assignment: CDR1 SEHNR and CDR2 FQNEAQ (reference sequence). Trimming at V came to 6 bases and at J to 6 bases, leaving 3 bases not matched to a gene. CDR3 length equals 12 residues. Sequencing was performed with immunoSEQ multiplex PCR; in TCRdb, only in-frame clones are kept and a portion is missing. The sample comprises about 2.3 million clones, 80% to 95% of which are singletons, and 0.39% rests with the top ten. With regard to this clone: Its cognate antigen is unknown.

This TCR derives from a man aged 18 to 29 in good health. Some clones in this sample may be carry-over from other donors' samples. J is TRBJ2-7 and V is TRBV7-9, with 9 bases matching TRBD2. Sample: naive CD4+ T cells from PBMCs. Subset defined: CD45RA+ positively selected. Here the CDR3 DNA reads TGTGCCAGCAGGGGGACTAGCCGCGAGCAGTACTTC. Its protein is CASRGTSREQYF.